The 14 T cell receptor beta chains given below trace back to one sample, sequenced in a study of T cells in Graves' hyperthyroidism and ophthalmopathy. There were TCR beta CDR3 regions amplified from RNA transcripts. The HTBI primer set was used in a first-round RT-PCR of the TCR CDR3. TCRdb independently ran MiXCR on the multiplex PCR reads; one entry per CDR3 protein. The sample carries hundreds of thousands of distinct CDR3 sequences, roughly an eighth recorded once. The specimen sequenced was blood. These receptors all come from a woman aged 18-29 years with Graves' hyperthyroidism.

This clonotype was observed at least ten times. The J gene is TRBJ1-3, the V gene TRBV18; the D gene is possibly TRBD1 (5 bases). This CDR3 comprises 14 residues. CDR1 is KGHSH, CDR2 LQKENI, per germline. Trimming took off 3 bases at V and 9 bases at J, with 15 bases between the two ends. The CDR3: CASSPFGDRGTIYF. DNA for the CDR3: TGTGCCAGCTCACCTTTCGGGGACCGAGGCACCATATATTTT.

The rearrangement links TRBV3-1 to TRBJ1-1, with 7 bases aligning to TRBD1. Germline V lookup: CDR1 LGHDT, CDR2 YNNKEL (reference sequence). This CDR3 contains 14 residues. V trimming: 2 bases; J trimming: 4 bases; junction bases outside the gene matches: 4. DNA of the CDR3: TGTGCCAGCAGCCAAAGGGGGCGTAGCACTGAAGCTTTCTTT. As protein: CASSQRGRSTEAFF.

This clonotype was observed at least ten times. This sequence joins TRBV5-1 and TRBJ1-2; no reliable D call. The CDR3 spans 14 residues. V was trimmed by 4 bases and J by 6 bases, leaving 16 bases between them. Germline V gives CDR1 SGHRS, CDR2 YFSETQ. CDR3 coding DNA: TGCGCCAGCAGCCTTTTAGACGGAGGTCATGGCTACACCTTC. This translates into CASSLLDGGHGYTF. Based on the CDR3 plus reference TRBV5-1 and TRBJ1-2, the full variable domain is KAGVTQTPRYLIKTRGQQVTLSCSPISGHRSVSWYQQTPGQGLQFLFEYFSETQRNKGNFPGRFSGRQFSNSRSEMNVSTLELGDSALYLCASSLLDGGHGYTFGSGTRLTVV.

At least ten counts were recorded for this clonotype. The rearrangement uses TRBV30 and TRBJ1-2; TRBD1 is a possible D gene (5 bases). Per germline, CDR1 GTSNPN and CDR2 SVGIG (reference sequence). V was pared by 3 bases and J by 6 bases, with 14 bases between. The CDR3 sequence is 13 residues long. The chain's CDR3 is CAWRDTGQDGYTF. The CDR3 coding sequence is TGTGCCTGGAGGGACACGGGGCAAGATGGCTACACCTTC.

This clonotype was seen a handful of times. The rearrangement joins TRBV4-2 to TRBJ1-3, with no clear D. Germline CDR1 reads LGHNA; CDR2 reads YNFKEQ. V gave up 1 base and J gave up 0 bases, with 7 bases separating them. This CDR3 contains 15 residues. CDR3 protein: CASSQGTISGNTIYF. CDR3 in DNA: TGTGCCAGCAGCCAAGGCACAATCTCTGGAAACACCATATATTTT.

This clonotype has a count of ten or more. The chain couples TRBV20-1 to TRBJ2-7, with TRBD2 matching 11 bases. V lost 5 bases and J lost 0; bases outside the gene matches: 3. Germline V gives CDR1 DFQATT, CDR2 SNEGSKA (reference sequence). The CDR3 consists of 14 residues. In DNA form, the CDR3 reads TGCAGTGCTGCCGGGACTAGCGGCTCCTACGAGCAGTACTTC. The encoded protein is CSAAGTSGSYEQYF.

This chain links TRBV27 with TRBJ2-5, with D possibly TRBD1 on 6 matching bases. Trimming removed 5 bases at V and 3 bases at J, with 16 bases between. CDR3 length: 15 residues. Germline V gene lookup returns CDR1 MNHEY and CDR2 SMNVEV (reference sequence). In DNA form, the CDR3 reads TGTGCCAGCAGTCCCCGGACAGTGCTAAAAGAGACCCAGTACTTC. It specifies CASSPRTVLKETQYF.

This clonotype turned up a few times. A read error may account for a junction end that differs from germline. V usage is TRBV28 and J usage is TRBJ2-5, with D possibly being TRBD1 (5 bases). CDR3 length: 18 residues. CDR1 and CDR2 from the germline V gene are MDHEN and SYDVKM. In nucleotides, the CDR3 is TGTGCCAGCAGTTTCCTTATGGTAAGGGGCCGTGGACGAGAGGCCCAGTACTTC. Its translation: CASSFLMVRGRGREAQYF. Variable domain in full (rest from reference TRBV28 and TRBJ2-5): DVKVTQSSRYLVKRTGEKVFLECVQDMDHENMFWYRQDPGLGLRLIYFSYDVKMKEKGDIPEGYSVSREKKERFSLILESASTNQTSMYLCASSFLMVRGRGREAQYFGPGTRLLVL.

This clonotype was detected many times. This chain uses TRBV3-1 with TRBJ2-3, with D possibly being TRBD2 (6 bases). Germline lookup yields CDR1 LGHDT and CDR2 YNNKEL (reference sequence). Trimming pared 1 base from V and 2 bases from J, leaving 13 bases between. This CDR3 has 16 amino acids. The chain's CDR3 is CASSQGGAGLTDTQYF. The CDR3, as DNA: TGTGCCAGCAGCCAAGGCGGGGCGGGACTCACAGATACGCAGTATTTT.

The chain couples TRBV19 to TRBJ1-5; no clear D. This CDR3 is 15 amino acids long. Trimming removed 7 bases at V and 4 bases at J, with 17 bases between. In germline, CDR1 is LNHDA, CDR2 SQIVND (reference sequence). The CDR3 is CASTLVMSGNQPQHF. The CDR3 bases are TGTGCCAGTACCTTGGTCATGAGTGGAAATCAGCCCCAGCATTTT.

For the CDR3, the DNA is TGTGCCAGCAGCTTTGCGGAAGGAAACACTGAAGCTTTCTTT. This encodes CASSFAEGNTEAFF. The chain links TRBV7-3 to TRBJ1-1; D unresolved. Germline values: CDR1 SGHTA, CDR2 FQGTGA. This CDR3 has 14 residues. Trimming shortened V by 3 bases and J by 2 bases, and 10 bases separated the two germline ends.

V gene TRBV24-1 combines with J gene TRBJ1-2, with 10 positions matching TRBD1. Germline CDR1 reads KGHDR; CDR2 reads SFDVKD. The CDR3 contains 14 residues. Germline trimming cut 4 bases from V and 5 bases from J; bases unmatched to any gene: 3. Here the CDR3 reads CATSDPGQGYGYTF. The CDR3 DNA is TGTGCCACCAGTGACCCGGGACAGGGGTATGGCTACACCTTC.

This clonotype has at least ten counts. The V and J genes are TRBV6-1 and TRBJ1-2; TRBD1 agrees at 7 bases. The germline CDR1 and CDR2 sequences are MNHNS and SASEGT. The CDR3 has 13 amino acids. J lost 0 bases, V lost 10 bases, and 5 bases had no gene match. In nucleotides, the CDR3 is TGTGCCACCGGACAGGCCGCTAACTATGGCTACACCTTC. It encodes CATGQAANYGYTF.

Of note for this clonotype: This may arise from a read error, as a much more abundant clone is one base away. This chain links TRBV15 with TRBJ2-7; TRBD2 matches at 9 bases. CDR1 and CDR2 (germline): LNHNV, YYDKDF (reference sequence). This CDR3 contains 15 residues. V lost 8 bases, J lost 5 bases, and 13 bases stayed unmatched. The DNA for the CDR3 is TGTGCCACCGGCCCGGCGGCGGGAGGGGTAGACGAGCAGTACTTC. Translated: CATGPAAGGVDEQYF.